The 25 T cell receptor beta chains given below trace back to one sample, sequenced in a study of blood T cell repertoires in COVID-19. Sequencing used immunoSEQ multiplex PCR; TCRdb keeps in-frame clones, though not all of them. Among 60,000 to 70,000 clones listed, 65% to 90% were seen once. The sequenced sample consisted of peripheral blood. Every receptor here comes from a woman aged 60 to 75 with acute or convalescent COVID-19.

The chain couples TRBV6-1 to TRBJ1-2; no clear D gene. The CDR3 length is 15 residues. CDR1 and CDR2 from the germline V gene are MNHNS and SASEGT. Trimming removed 2 bases at V and 7 bases at J, with 17 bases between. The CDR3 coding sequence is TGTGCCAGCAGTGAAAGGAGTGGTGGTTTGGCTGGCTACACCTTC. Translated: CASSERSGGLAGYTF.

V and J are TRBV28 and TRBJ1-2, with D hard to call. The CDR3 is 12 residues long. Trimming cost V 3 bases and J 8 bases, with 10 bases left between them. Germline V gene lookup returns CDR1 MDHEN and CDR2 SYDVKM. CDR3 in DNA: TGTGCCAGCAGTTTTTCGCAGGCAGGCTACACCTTC. This codes for CASSFSQAGYTF.

The V gene is TRBV5-4, the J gene TRBJ1-2; no reliable D call. CDR3 size: 15 residues. Trimming removed 0 bases at V and 6 bases at J, with 15 bases between. Germline values: CDR1 SGHNT, CDR2 YYREEE (reference sequence). The CDR3 DNA is TGTGCCAGCAGCTTGGGTAGAGACGGACTCAATGGCTACACCTTC. Translating gives CASSLGRDGLNGYTF.

The chain has TRBV10-3 and TRBJ1-4, with 8 bases lining up with TRBD1. Losses at the gene ends were 10 bases for V and 7 bases for J; bases not matched to a gene: 8. Germline V gene lookup returns CDR1 ENHRY and CDR2 SYGVKD. The CDR3 covers 13 residues. The CDR3 loop reads CATNRGLSEKLFF. The DNA for the CDR3 is TGTGCCACGAACAGGGGGTTGAGTGAAAAACTGTTTTTT.

The chain employs TRBV28 and TRBJ2-2; D might be TRBD2 (6 bases). The germline V gene has CDR1 MDHEN and CDR2 SYDVKM. CDR3 length equals 15 residues. Trimming shortened V by 6 bases and J by 5 bases, and 16 bases separated the two germline ends. The DNA of the CDR3 is TGTGCCAGCAGGCCTCGGGGGTGGGTAACCGGGGAGCTGTTTTTT. Translating gives CASRPRGWVTGELFF.

The chain is built from TRBV4-2 and TRBJ2-4, with 8 bases aligning to TRBD1. The germline gives CDR1 LGHNA, CDR2 YNFKEQ. The CDR3 is 15 residues long. V was clipped by 0 bases and J by 11 bases; unmatched bases: 9. This CDR3 is CASSQDGGQGEVQYF. The CDR3 region has the DNA TGTGCCAGCAGCCAAGATGGTGGACAGGGAGAAGTTCAGTACTTC.

The chain has TRBV5-1 and TRBJ2-1, with D unclear. The CDR3 totals 13 residues. In germline, CDR1 is SGHRS, CDR2 YFSETQ. With 4 bases removed from V and 0 bases from J, the gap between germline ends came to 5 bases. CDR3 amino acids: CASSLSSYNEQFF. The CDR3, as DNA: TGCGCCAGCAGCCTGAGCTCCTACAATGAGCAGTTCTTC.

The CDR3 loop is CASTGGHTGELFF. The CDR3 DNA sequence: TGTGCCAGCACTGGAGGACACACCGGGGAGCTGTTTTTT. The chain recombines TRBV25-1 with TRBJ2-2; possibly TRBD2 for D (5 bases). This CDR3 contains 13 residues. Per germline, CDR1 MGHDK and CDR2 SYGVNS. Trimming stripped 7 bases from V and 3 bases from J, with 9 bases between.

The CDR3 region is CASSWTSGSSYNEQFF. CDR3 DNA sequence: TGTGCCAGTAGTTGGACTAGCGGGAGCTCCTACAATGAGCAGTTCTTC. This chain joins TRBV19 and TRBJ2-1; 13 positions match TRBD2. The CDR3 sequence is 16 residues long. The germline V gene encodes CDR1 LNHDA and CDR2 SQIVND (reference sequence). With 5 bases clipped from V and 0 bases from J, the junction kept 1 base outside the gene matches.

This rearrangement joins TRBV28 to TRBJ2-1; 10 bases align to TRBD2. Germline V gene data show CDR1 as MDHEN and CDR2 as SYDVKM. V was clipped by 6 bases and J by 8 bases; unmatched bases: 7. The CDR3 is made up of 14 amino acids. CDR3 residues: CASRTSGSPHEQFF. The CDR3 DNA reads as TGTGCCAGCAGGACTAGCGGGTCCCCACATGAGCAGTTCTTC.

The CDR3 DNA is TGTGCCAGCACCCATCAGGGATCCCCCTATGGCTACACCTTC. This gives the protein CASTHQGSPYGYTF. The chain has TRBV28 and TRBJ1-2; a weak D match, TRBD1 (5 bases). The CDR3 is made up of 14 amino acids. Germline lookup yields CDR1 MDHEN and CDR2 SYDVKM. V lost 7 bases to trimming and J lost 4 bases, with 16 bases between them.

CDR3 residues: CASSPTGTGGWTEAFF. DNA for the CDR3: TGTGCCAGCTCACCAACCGGGACAGGGGGCTGGACTGAAGCTTTCTTT. V is TRBV18 and J is TRBJ1-1; the match to TRBD1 covers 12 bases. V trimming: 2 bases; J trimming: 5 bases; junction bases outside the gene matches: 6. Per the germline V gene, CDR1 is KGHSH and CDR2 is LQKENI. This CDR3 has 16 amino acids.

The V gene is TRBV2, the J gene TRBJ1-2; 8 bases line up with TRBD1. Germline lookup yields CDR1 SNHLY and CDR2 FYNNEI. Unmatched junction bases numbered 12, after V lost 4 bases and J lost 5 bases. This CDR3 contains 16 residues. The CDR3 region has the DNA TGTGCCAGCAGTGCCTCGAGAACAGGGGGAAATTATGGCTACACCTTC. This encodes CASSASRTGGNYGYTF.

In DNA, the CDR3 is TGTGCCAGCAGTTTTGGGGACAGGGCAGGAAGCTACACCTTC. Its protein is CASSFGDRAGSYTF. V is TRBV28 and J is TRBJ1-2; TRBD1 matches at 9 bases. V was clipped by 3 bases and J by 9 bases; unmatched bases: 8. The CDR3 is 14 residues long. Germline CDR1 reads MDHEN; CDR2 reads SYDVKM.

This clone has more than one count but fewer than ten. The chain has TRBV19 and TRBJ1-2; 8 nucleotides match TRBD1. Germline V CDR1 and CDR2: LNHDA, SQIVND (reference sequence). The V gene end was trimmed by 3 bases and the J gene end by 12 bases; junction bases not matched to a gene: 12. The CDR3 length is 14 residues. The CDR3 reads CASSIILTGAENTF. The CDR3 nucleotides are TGTGCCAGTAGTATCATCCTGACAGGGGCCGAGAACACCTTC.

This clone showed up just a few times. The rearrangement uses TRBV29-1 and TRBJ1-6; 11 positions match TRBD1. Germline CDR1 and CDR2: SQVTM and ANQGSEA. V lost 6 bases, J lost 8 bases, and 3 bases stayed unmatched. CDR3 length: 13 residues. CDR3 DNA: TGCAGCGTGTGGACAGGGGGCGATTCACCCCTCCACTTT. Its protein is CSVWTGGDSPLHF.

The chain is built from TRBV5-1 and TRBJ1-1, with TRBD1 matching 7 bases. CDR3 size: 15 residues. The germline CDR1 and CDR2 sequences are SGHRS and YFSETQ. With V trimmed by 0 bases and J by 6 bases, 8 bases remained unmatched. The CDR3 sequence: CASSLGDREGPEAFF. DNA for the CDR3: TGCGCCAGCAGCTTGGGCGACAGGGAAGGGCCTGAAGCTTTCTTT.

This clone occurred once. The chain carries TRBV11-1 and TRBJ2-2, with D tentatively TRBD2 (6 bases). V shed 1 base and J shed 7 bases, with 10 bases lying between them. CDR1 and CDR2 (germline): SGHAT, FQDESV (reference sequence). The CDR3 is made up of 14 amino acids. CDR3 residues: CASSLGGVDGELFF. CDR3 DNA: TGTGCCAGCAGCTTAGGGGGGGTCGACGGGGAGCTGTTTTTT.

This clone appeared a single time. The gene calls are TRBV5-1 and TRBJ2-7; 10 nucleotides align to TRBD2. Germline CDR1 SGHRS, CDR2 YFSETQ. J was trimmed by 3 bases and V by 2 bases; bases with no gene match: 5. This CDR3 has 15 amino acids. In DNA, the CDR3 is TGCGCCAGCAGCTTAGGCCTAGCGGGAGTCTACGAGCAGTACTTC. Its translation is CASSLGLAGVYEQYF.

The chain links TRBV7-9 to TRBJ1-4; D gene unclear. V was pared by 1 base and J by 4 bases, with 10 bases between. The germline V gene has CDR1 SEHNR and CDR2 FQNEAQ (reference sequence). This CDR3 comprises 15 residues. The CDR3 spells CASSLDRGGNEKLFF. The DNA of the CDR3 is TGTGCCAGCAGCTTAGATCGGGGAGGTAATGAAAAACTGTTTTTT.

J is TRBJ1-5 and V is TRBV18, with 7 bases identical to TRBD1. The V and J ends lost 1 base and 2 bases, in that order; junction bases with no gene match: 5. CDR3 length equals 16 residues. Germline V lookup: CDR1 KGHSH, CDR2 LQKENI. CDR3 residues: CASSPQTGAGNQPQHF. Here the CDR3 DNA reads TGTGCCAGCTCACCACAAACAGGGGCTGGCAATCAGCCCCAGCATTTT.

V and J are TRBV29-1 and TRBJ2-1, with 8 nucleotides matching TRBD2. The V segment lost 3 bases and the J segment 0 bases; nucleotides outside the gene matches: 7. The CDR3 consists of 16 residues. Germline CDR1 reads SQVTM; CDR2 reads ANQGSEA. The CDR3, as DNA: TGCAGCGTTGAGGGCATAGCGGGACGCTCCTACAATGAGCAGTTCTTC. Protein: CSVEGIAGRSYNEQFF.

For the CDR3, the DNA is TGTGCCAGCAGTGAGAGGGACAGGGAAAAACTGTTTTTT. Its translation is CASSERDREKLFF. The V call is TRBV2, the J call TRBJ1-4; TRBD1 matches 8 bases. CDR3 length equals 13 residues. V lost 3 bases, J lost 8 bases, and 2 bases stayed unmatched. Germline V gives CDR1 SNHLY, CDR2 FYNNEI.

V gene TRBV4-2 combines with J gene TRBJ1-6, with a tentative D call TRBD1 (5 bases). In germline, CDR1 is LGHNA, CDR2 YNFKEQ. The CDR3 has 20 residues. V was cut by 5 bases and J by 3 bases, with 26 bases left in between. The CDR3 sequence is CASSSSPRVGGTIYNSPLHF. CDR3 in DNA: TGTGCCAGCAGCTCCAGTCCTCGTGTGGGGGGGACGATCTATAATTCACCCCTCCACTTT.

V and J are TRBV27 and TRBJ1-5; no definite D call. This CDR3 is built from 15 residues. V was trimmed by 5 bases and J by 6 bases, leaving 17 bases between them. CDR1 MNHEY and CDR2 SMNVEV come from the germline V gene (reference sequence). CDR3 residues: CASSEYSGMGQPQHF. The DNA of the CDR3 is TGTGCCAGCAGTGAATATTCAGGAATGGGTCAGCCCCAGCATTTT.